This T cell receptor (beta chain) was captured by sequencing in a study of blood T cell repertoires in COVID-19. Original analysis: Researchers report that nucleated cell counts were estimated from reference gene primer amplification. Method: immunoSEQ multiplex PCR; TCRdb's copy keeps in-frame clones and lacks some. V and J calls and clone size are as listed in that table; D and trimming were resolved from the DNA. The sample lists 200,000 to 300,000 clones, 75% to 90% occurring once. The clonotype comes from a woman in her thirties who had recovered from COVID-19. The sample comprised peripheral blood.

The CDR3 region is CASSSGTGATEQYF. DNA of the CDR3: TGTGCCAGCAGTTCCGGGACAGGGGCCACCGAGCAGTACTTC. This sequence joins TRBV6-5 and TRBJ2-7, with 10 bases fitting TRBD1. There are 14 residues in the CDR3. Germline V CDR1 and CDR2: MNHEY, SVGAGI. Germline trimming cut 4 bases from V and 6 bases from J; bases unmatched to any gene: 6.